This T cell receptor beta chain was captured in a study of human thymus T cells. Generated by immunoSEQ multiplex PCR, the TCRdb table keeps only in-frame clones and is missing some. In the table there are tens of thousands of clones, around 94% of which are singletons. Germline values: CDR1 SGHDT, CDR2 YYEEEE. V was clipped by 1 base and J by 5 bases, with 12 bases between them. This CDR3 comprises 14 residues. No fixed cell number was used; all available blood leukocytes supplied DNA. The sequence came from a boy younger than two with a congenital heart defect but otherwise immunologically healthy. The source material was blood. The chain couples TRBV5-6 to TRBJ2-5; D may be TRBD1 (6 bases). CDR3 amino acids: CASSLYGQGETQYF. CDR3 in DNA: TGTGCCAGCAGCTTGTATGGCCAGGGGGAGACCCAGTACTTC.